Below are 28 T cell receptor beta chains sequenced from a single sample in a study of beta chain features in type 1 diabetes (dated by TCRdb to between 2017 and 2018). Libraries came from the immunoSEQ multiplex PCR assay. The entire amount of isolated RNA was reverse transcribed using the High Capacity cDNA Reverse Transcription Kit, so the sequenced TCRB transcripts were expressed ones. In its TCRdb copy, this immuneACCESS table keeps in-frame sequences only and misses some clones. Where compared with another copy, unresolved V genes explain less than half of these, and the others have no known cause. The sample contains hundreds of thousands of clones, 15% to 20% of them found a single time. 0.02% to 0.025% of the sample rests with the top ten. Sequencing was performed on naive CD4+ T cells from blood. Read against the paper, the sample's cell subset or site label means: true naive CD4+ T cells. All receptors derive from a woman aged 18-35 years in good health.

For this clone: Sequence at one end of the junction differs from germline and may be a read error. V gene TRBV5-4 combines with J gene TRBJ2-4, with D possibly being TRBD1 (5 bases). CDR1 is SGHNT and CDR2 is YYREEE in the germline V gene (reference sequence). The CDR3 has 14 amino acids. In DNA form, the CDR3 reads TGTGCCTGCAGCTTTGACAGAGCCAAAAACATTCAGTACTTC. Its translation: CACSFDRAKNIQYF.

This clone was observed a handful of times. The V gene is TRBV6-1, the J gene TRBJ2-6, with D possibly TRBD2 on 5 matching bases. Looked up from germline, CDR1 is MNHNS and CDR2 is SASEGT. The V end lost 6 bases, the J end lost 4 bases, and 10 bases lay between the germline ends. There are 14 residues in the CDR3. Written as DNA, the CDR3 is TGTGCCAGCAGGGGGAGCTCAGGGGCCAACGTCCTGACTTTC. Protein sequence: CASRGSSGANVLTF.

The chain carries TRBV4-3 and TRBJ2-7; D perhaps matches TRBD1 (6 bases). CDR1 is LGHNA, CDR2 YSLEER, per germline. This CDR3 has 16 amino acids. V was clipped by 1 base and J by 2 bases, with 15 bases between them. The CDR3 DNA is TGCGCCAGCAGCCAAGCCTTGGGGACACCTACCTACGAGCAGTACTTC. As protein: CASSQALGTPTYEQYF.

This clone has more than one count but fewer than ten. The rearrangement uses TRBV29-1 and TRBJ2-3; no firm D call. Germline loops: CDR1 SQVTM, CDR2 ANQGSEA. This CDR3 contains 12 residues. Trimming cost V 5 bases and J 2 bases, with 8 bases left between them. CDR3 loop: CSVRAATDTQYF. CDR3 nucleotides: TGCAGCGTTCGGGCAGCCACAGATACGCAGTATTTT.

A remark on this clone: Other DNA variants within this sample encode the same CDR3. The rearrangement uses TRBV5-1 and TRBJ2-5; TRBD1 matches 10 bases. The CDR3 has 15 residues. V was clipped by 4 bases and J by 3 bases; unmatched bases: 6. Germline loops: CDR1 SGHRS, CDR2 YFSETQ. Here the CDR3 DNA reads TGCGCCAGCAGCCGGGCCGGGACAGGGGAAGAGACCCAGTACTTC. Protein: CASSRAGTGEETQYF.

This rearrangement joins TRBV2 to TRBJ1-2; 9 bases match TRBD1. CDR1 is SNHLY, CDR2 FYNNEI, per germline. The junction had 9 bases not matched to a gene; V was cut back by 6 bases and J by 7 bases. The CDR3 length is 14 residues. The DNA for the CDR3 is TGTGCCAGCAGGGCGGACAGGGGTCTCTTTGGCTACACCTTC. This translates into CASRADRGLFGYTF.

The DNA of the CDR3 is TGTGCCAGCAGTACCGAGGGGCTCGGTCCCTACGAGCAGTACTTC. This sequence encodes CASSTEGLGPYEQYF. The chain links TRBV2 to TRBJ2-7; D tentatively fits TRBD1 or TRBD2 (5 bases each). The CDR3 covers 15 residues. V lost 5 bases and J 2 bases, leaving 16 bases between the germline ends. Germline CDR1 reads SNHLY; CDR2 reads FYNNEI.

Here the CDR3 DNA reads TGTGCCATCAGTGAGCAACTAGCGTCCCCTTCAGAGGAGCAGTACTTC. Translated: CAISEQLASPSEEQYF. V gene TRBV10-3 combines with J gene TRBJ2-7; the match to TRBD2 covers 7 bases. The J segment lost 7 bases and the V segment lost 2 bases, leaving 14 bases of the junction unmatched. CDR1 ENHRY and CDR2 SYGVKD come from the germline V gene. The CDR3 sequence is 16 residues long.

In its sample, this clone was seen a few times. The chain employs TRBV28 and TRBJ1-5, with D uncertain. Trimming shortened V by 3 bases and J by 8 bases, and 8 bases separated the two germline ends. Germline assignment: CDR1 MDHEN and CDR2 SYDVKM. The CDR3 has 12 amino acids. The CDR3 region is CASSLADEPQHF. The CDR3 DNA reads as TGTGCCAGCAGTTTGGCCGATGAGCCCCAGCATTTT.

This clone turned up a few times. This chain connects TRBV19 to TRBJ2-5, with 8 positions matching TRBD1. The germline CDR1 and CDR2 sequences are LNHDA and SQIVND (reference sequence). The CDR3 sequence is 15 residues long. Trimming removed 1 base from V and 4 bases from J; junction bases left unmatched: 5. The CDR3 reads CASSIGTGNPETQYF. The DNA for the CDR3 is TGTGCCAGTAGTATAGGGACAGGGAACCCAGAGACCCAGTACTTC.

To note about this clone: Other DNA sequences in this sample translate to the same CDR3. This rearrangement joins TRBV7-2 to TRBJ2-5, with D perhaps TRBD2 (5 bases). This CDR3 region has 13 residues. The germline V gene has CDR1 SGHTA and CDR2 FQGNSA. Trimming left V 1 base short and J 5 bases short, with 8 bases between. CDR3 loop: CASSLVREETQYF. The CDR3 DNA follows: TGTGCCAGCAGCTTAGTTAGGGAGGAGACCCAGTACTTC. Drawing the rest from reference TRBV7-2 and TRBJ2-5, the complete variable domain is GAGVSQSPSNKVTEKGKDVELRCDPISGHTALYWYRQSLGQGLEFLIYFQGNSAPDKSGLPSDRFSAERTGGSVSTLTIQRTQQEDSAVYLCASSLVREETQYFGPGTRLLVL.

The chain joins TRBV7-2 to TRBJ2-2; D gene ambiguous. This CDR3 spans 14 amino acids. Per the germline V gene, CDR1 is SGHTA and CDR2 is FQGNSA. Trimming removed 2 bases at V and 1 base at J, with 5 bases between. CDR3 DNA sequence: TGTGCCAGCAGCTTACAACGGAACACCGGGGAGCTGTTTTTT. This sequence encodes CASSLQRNTGELFF.

This clone appeared a few times. The CDR3 DNA is TGCGCCAGCACCGCGGACAGTGGGGGCGGGGAGCAGTACTTC. Translated: CASTADSGGGEQYF. The genes are TRBV5-1 and TRBJ2-7, with D perhaps matching TRBD1 (6 bases). The ends were cut back, 6 bases at V and 7 bases at J, with 20 bases in the middle. Germline loops: CDR1 SGHRS, CDR2 YFSETQ. This CDR3 is built from 14 residues.

The V and J genes are TRBV18 and TRBJ2-6; D possibly corresponds to TRBD2 (5 bases). Germline CDR1 and CDR2: KGHSH and LQKENI. The CDR3 has 17 residues. Trimming removed 6 bases from V and 2 bases from J, with 17 bases in between. The CDR3 DNA is TGTGCCAGCTCTACCCTGGAGGCTGCAGCTGGGGCCAACGTCCTGACTTTC. This codes for CASSTLEAAAGANVLTF.

The chain combines TRBV25-1 with TRBJ1-1, with D maybe TRBD1 (6 bases). V dropped 6 bases and J dropped 1 base, with 12 bases sitting between them. CDR1 is MGHDK, CDR2 SYGVNS, per germline. The CDR3 is 14 amino acids. CDR3 sequence reads: CASRTPQGNTEAFF. For the CDR3, the DNA is TGTGCCAGCAGAACGCCACAGGGGAACACTGAAGCTTTCTTT.

This clone was seen more than once but under ten times. The chain is built from TRBV5-1 and TRBJ2-1; D not certain. V lost 2 bases and J 5 bases, leaving 8 bases between the germline ends. The CDR3 covers 13 residues. Germline assignment: CDR1 SGHRS and CDR2 YFSETQ. The CDR3 loop reads CASSFSPNNEQFF. CDR3 nucleotide sequence: TGCGCCAGCAGCTTCAGCCCCAACAATGAGCAGTTCTTC.

This clone has more than one count but fewer than ten. V usage is TRBV29-1 and J usage is TRBJ1-1; weak D call: TRBD1 (6 bases). This CDR3 region has 18 residues. Trimming removed 3 bases at V and 0 bases at J, with 23 bases between. The germline V gene has CDR1 SQVTM and CDR2 ANQGSEA. Written as DNA, the CDR3 is TGCAGCGTTGACCTTAGGGACACCAAGGCGTCTATGAACACTGAAGCTTTCTTT. This gives the protein CSVDLRDTKASMNTEAFF.

This clone was seen a handful of times. The chain is built from TRBV7-9 and TRBJ2-5; D not certain. This CDR3 is 12 amino acids long. The germline gives CDR1 SEHNR, CDR2 FQNEAQ (reference sequence). V dropped 6 bases and J dropped 7 bases, with 12 bases sitting between them. CDR3 sequence reads: CASRPPVGTQYF. The CDR3 nucleotides read TGTGCCAGCAGGCCTCCCGTTGGGACCCAGTACTTC.

DNA of the CDR3: TGTGCCAGCAGCTTACGTGGACACTTGGTTGGAAACACCATATATTTT. Translated, it gives CASSLRGHLVGNTIYF. V gene TRBV13 combines with J gene TRBJ1-3; possibly TRBD1 for D (5 bases). CDR1 is PRHDT, CDR2 FYEKMQ, per germline (reference sequence). CDR3 length equals 16 residues. The V and J ends lost 2 bases and 3 bases respectively, with 14 bases between them.

This clone was observed a handful of times. The V and J genes are TRBV19 and TRBJ2-3; D unresolved. This CDR3 is built from 14 residues. Germline CDR1 is LNHDA and CDR2 is SQIVND (reference sequence). Trimming left V 3 bases short and J 1 base short, with 8 bases between. The CDR3 sequence: CASSIWSGTDTQYF. The CDR3 region has the DNA TGTGCCAGTAGTATCTGGTCGGGCACAGATACGCAGTATTTT.

The V and J genes are TRBV9 and TRBJ2-7; perhaps D is TRBD1 or TRBD2 (6 bases each). There are 17 residues in the CDR3. CDR1 and CDR2 (germline): SGDLS, YYNGEE. V was pared by 4 bases and J by 6 bases, with 26 bases between. CDR3 nucleotides: TGTGCCAGCAGCCCATTCGGGGGAAGGGGGTATTTGGGCGAGCAGTACTTC. It encodes CASSPFGGRGYLGEQYF. Looking up the rest from reference TRBV9 and TRBJ2-7 gives the full variable domain: DSGVTQTPKHLITATGQRVTLRCSPRSGDLSVYWYQQSLDQGLQFLIQYYNGEERAKGNILERFSAQQFPDLHSELNLSSLELGDSALYFCASSPFGGRGYLGEQYFGPGTRLTVT.

The sample holds a few counts of this clone. One end of the junction does not line up with germline, which may come from a read error. The gene calls are TRBV4-3 and TRBJ1-2; 8 bases agree with TRBD1. The CDR3 runs 14 residues. Germline CDR1 is LGHNA and CDR2 is YSLEER. The CDR3 bases are TGCGCCAGCAGCCAAGCTCCCGCAGGGGGCCGGTCTGCCTTC. Translating gives CASSQAPAGGRSAF.

V is TRBV5-6 and J is TRBJ2-7; D is undetermined. The V end lost 2 bases, the J end lost 6 bases, and 6 bases lay between the germline ends. This CDR3 contains 11 residues. Germline lookup yields CDR1 SGHDT and CDR2 YYEEEE. The CDR3 here is CASSLKGEQYF. CDR3 nucleotides: TGTGCCAGCAGCTTAAAGGGCGAGCAGTACTTC. Full variable domain (remainder filled in from reference TRBV5-6 and TRBJ2-7): DAGVTQSPTHLIKTRGQQVTLRCSPKSGHDTVSWYQQALGQGPQFIFQYYEEEERQRGNFPDRFSGHQFPNYSSELNVNALLLGDSALYLCASSLKGEQYFGPGTRLTVT.

The chain carries TRBV28 and TRBJ2-7, with D possibly matching TRBD1 (6 bases). The CDR3 spans 12 residues. Between the trimmed V and J ends, which lost 8 bases and 3 bases, there was a span of 11 bases. Germline V gives CDR1 MDHEN, CDR2 SYDVKM. Written as DNA, the CDR3 is TGTGCCAGCGGACAGACTCTCTACGAGCAGTACTTC. Translation: CASGQTLYEQYF.

This clone was detected a few times. This chain links TRBV28 with TRBJ2-1, with D possibly TRBD1 on 6 matching bases. The CDR3 is made up of 11 amino acids. Trimming stripped 2 bases from V and 11 bases from J, with 7 bases between. Looked up from germline, CDR1 is MDHEN and CDR2 is SYDVKM. The CDR3 loop is CASSLTGKQFF. The CDR3 region has the DNA TGTGCCAGCAGTTTAACAGGGAAGCAGTTCTTC.

This clone was detected a few times. This chain uses TRBV7-2 with TRBJ2-3, with TRBD1 matching over 12 bases. The CDR3 is made up of 15 amino acids. Germline V gives CDR1 SGHTA, CDR2 FQGNSA. J lost 5 bases, V lost 5 bases, and 5 bases had no gene match. The CDR3 DNA is TGTGCCAGCAGCCGGGGACAGGGGGCCGTAGATACGCAGTATTTT. Protein sequence: CASSRGQGAVDTQYF.

This clone was seen a few times. The chain uses TRBV9 and TRBJ2-3; no definite D call. The CDR3 totals 14 residues. V lost 8 bases and J lost 0, with 13 bases in between. Germline CDR1 and CDR2: SGDLS and YYNGEE. The CDR3 reads CASTRLPSTDTQYF. CDR3 sequence (DNA): TGTGCCAGTACAAGGCTCCCAAGCACAGATACGCAGTATTTT.

The V gene is TRBV27, the J gene TRBJ1-2; 9 bases are shared with TRBD1. The germline CDR1 and CDR2 sequences are MNHEY and SMNVEV (reference sequence). After removal of 6 bases from V and 4 bases from J, the junction contained 6 bases not matched to a gene. The CDR3 runs to 14 residues. The CDR3 sequence is CASRGQGEPYGYTF. The CDR3 bases are TGTGCCAGCAGGGGACAGGGAGAACCCTATGGCTACACCTTC.